The T cell receptor (beta chain) described here comes from a study of T cell repertoires in cytomegalovirus infection. The CDR3 has 17 amino acids. CDR1 is SEHNR, CDR2 FQNEAQ, per germline (reference sequence). V shed 2 bases, J shed 10 bases, and the junction held 16 bases outside the gene matches. TCRdb recomputed calls from the reads with MiXCR, one row per CDR3 protein. Found here are hundreds of thousands of distinct CDR3 sequences, less than 40% of them singletons; the top ten hold more than 13%. This clonotype was counted only a few times. The target antigen is unknown. Sequenced material: cultured CD8+ T cells from PBMCs, taken from culture after CMV antigen stimulation. The source is a human donor in good health (CMV status not recorded). Some clones in this sample may be carry-over from other donors' samples. V and J are TRBV7-9 and TRBJ2-1; 8 bases agree with TRBD1. CDR3 sequence: CASSLRVGGGQAKEQFF. The CDR3 bases are TGTGCCAGCAGCTTACGGGTCGGTGGGGGACAGGCAAAGGAGCAGTTCTTC.